A selection of T cell receptor beta chains follows, all from one sample in a study of beta chain features in type 1 diabetes. Sequencing was performed with immunoSEQ multiplex PCR; in TCRdb, only in-frame clones are kept and a portion is missing. The sample shows 450,000 or so clones, about 10% of them seen only once. Sample: naive CD4+ T cells from blood. These receptors all stem from a woman between 18 and 29 years old in good health. The CDR3 runs from the conserved cysteine through the conserved F or W. Each record gives: V gene, D gene, J gene, CDR3 length, clone size, CDR3 DNA, CDR3 protein. D genes are given only for firm matches. Size is omitted from some rows. Given values are once, few, many or a class for expanded clones.

v_gene: TRBV29-1
d_gene: NA
j_gene: TRBJ2-2
len: 14
abundance: NA
CDR3nt: TGCAGCGTTTCCAGGACAGGGAGGGCCGGGGAGCTGTTTTTT
CDR3aa: CSVSRTGRAGELFF

v_gene: TRBV30
d_gene: NA
j_gene: TRBJ2-7
len: 13
abundance: few
CDR3nt: TGTGCCTGGAGGAAAACGTCCTCCTACGAGCAGTACTTC
CDR3aa: CAWRKTSSYEQYF

v_gene: TRBV18
d_gene: TRBD2
j_gene: TRBJ2-1
len: 16
abundance: NA
CDR3nt: TGTGCCAGCTCACCACGAAGGCTAGCGGAAGTGAATGAGCAGTTCTTC
CDR3aa: CASSPRRLAEVNEQFF

v_gene: TRBV7-2
d_gene: NA
j_gene: TRBJ2-5
len: 14
abundance: NA
CDR3nt: TGTGCCAGCAGCTTAGCAGGGTCAGGAGAGACCCAGTACTTC
CDR3aa: CASSLAGSGETQYF

v_gene: TRBV6-1
d_gene: TRBD1
j_gene: TRBJ2-1
len: 14
abundance: NA
CDR3nt: TGTGCCAGCAGCACACTACAGGGGAGAAATGAGCAGTTCTTC
CDR3aa: CASSTLQGRNEQFF

v_gene: TRBV30
d_gene: NA
j_gene: TRBJ2-5
len: 10
abundance: many
CDR3nt: TGTGCCTGGAGGAAAGAGACCCAGTACTTC
CDR3aa: CAWRKETQYF

v_gene: TRBV7-8
d_gene: NA
j_gene: TRBJ1-2
len: 15
abundance: NA
CDR3nt: TGTGCCAGCAGCACCCACGCGGGGGCGAGGAGTGGCTACACCTTC
CDR3aa: CASSTHAGARSGYTF

v_gene: TRBV25-1
d_gene: TRBD1
j_gene: TRBJ1-4
len: 15
abundance: few
CDR3nt: TGTGCCAGCAGTGATCAGGGGGCAACTAATGAAAAACTGTTTTTT
CDR3aa: CASSDQGATNEKLFF

v_gene: TRBV4-1
d_gene: NA
j_gene: TRBJ1-2
len: 15
abundance: NA
CDR3nt: TGCGCCAGCAGCCAACCCGCACAGGGAGCTTATGGCTACACCTTC
CDR3aa: CASSQPAQGAYGYTF

v_gene: TRBV7-2
d_gene: TRBD2
j_gene: TRBJ2-1
len: 16
abundance: few
CDR3nt: TGTGCCAGCAGCTTGGGACTAGCGGGAGGTCGAGGTGAGCAGTTCTTC
CDR3aa: CASSLGLAGGRGEQFF

v_gene: TRBV9
d_gene: NA
j_gene: TRBJ2-1
len: 15
abundance: NA
CDR3nt: TGTGCCAGCAGCGTGGGGGGACACTCCTACAATGAGCAGTTCTTC
CDR3aa: CASSVGGHSYNEQFF

v_gene: TRBV9
d_gene: NA
j_gene: TRBJ1-6
len: 16
abundance: few
CDR3nt: TGTGCCAGCAGCGTAGACGCCCGTTCCATAGGTTCACCCCTCCACTTT
CDR3aa: CASSVDARSIGSPLHF

v_gene: TRBV5-1
d_gene: NA
j_gene: TRBJ2-6
len: 14
abundance: few
CDR3nt: TGCGCCAGCAGCTTTTTCTCTGGGGCCAACGTCCTGACTTTC
CDR3aa: CASSFFSGANVLTF

v_gene: TRBV9
d_gene: NA
j_gene: TRBJ2-2
len: 14
abundance: few
CDR3nt: TGTGCCAGCAGCGTACTAGGGGAAGGCGGGGAGCTGTTTTTT
CDR3aa: CASSVLGEGGELFF

v_gene: TRBV28
d_gene: NA
j_gene: TRBJ2-7
len: 12
abundance: NA
CDR3nt: TGTGCCAGCAGTACGACAGTCTACGAGCAGTACTTC
CDR3aa: CASSTTVYEQYF

v_gene: TRBV7-9
d_gene: TRBD1
j_gene: TRBJ2-5
len: 16
abundance: few
CDR3nt: TGTGCCAGCAGCTTAGAGCCGGGACAGGGTCAAGAGACCCAGTACTTC
CDR3aa: CASSLEPGQGQETQYF

v_gene: TRBV7-6
d_gene: NA
j_gene: TRBJ2-6
len: 14
abundance: few
CDR3nt: TGTGCCAGCAGCCAAGGGCCTGGGGCCAACGTCCTGACTTTC
CDR3aa: CASSQGPGANVLTF

v_gene: TRBV7-9
d_gene: NA
j_gene: TRBJ1-1
len: 13
abundance: few
CDR3nt: TGTGCCAGCAGCCTTACCGTAAGCACTGAAGCTTTCTTT
CDR3aa: CASSLTVSTEAFF

v_gene: TRBV29-1
d_gene: NA
j_gene: TRBJ2-5
len: 13
abundance: few
CDR3nt: TGCAGCGTTGACAGGGCCCCAGGGGAGACCCAGTACTTC
CDR3aa: CSVDRAPGETQYF

v_gene: TRBV7-9
d_gene: TRBD2
j_gene: TRBJ2-7
len: 17
abundance: NA
CDR3nt: TGTGCCAGCAGCTTAGCAGTGGCTAGCGGGAGCCGGGACGAGCAGTACTTC
CDR3aa: CASSLAVASGSRDEQYF

v_gene: TRBV9
d_gene: NA
j_gene: TRBJ2-2
len: 16
abundance: NA
CDR3nt: TGTGCCAGCAGCGCGAAACCTCAGAGAGATACCGGAGAGCTGTTTTTT
CDR3aa: CASSAKPQRDTGELFF

v_gene: TRBV7-2
d_gene: TRBD2
j_gene: TRBJ2-1
len: 14
abundance: NA
CDR3nt: TGTGCCAGCAAGGGGACTAGCGGGAACAATGAGCAGTTCTTC
CDR3aa: CASKGTSGNNEQFF

v_gene: TRBV7-9
d_gene: NA
j_gene: TRBJ2-5
len: 15
abundance: NA
CDR3nt: TGTGCCAGCAGCTGGGGCAGGGCGATTCAAGAGACCCAGTACTTC
CDR3aa: CASSWGRAIQETQYF

v_gene: TRBV29-1
d_gene: NA
j_gene: TRBJ2-7
len: 10
abundance: few
CDR3nt: TGCAGCGCAACCCCCGAACAGGCCAACTTC
CDR3aa: CSATPEQANF

v_gene: TRBV29-1
d_gene: NA
j_gene: TRBJ2-5
len: 12
abundance: few
CDR3nt: TGCAGCGTTGATGGGTCCCAAGAGACCCAGTACTTC
CDR3aa: CSVDGSQETQYF

v_gene: TRBV5-1
d_gene: TRBD2
j_gene: TRBJ2-1
len: 16
abundance: NA
CDR3nt: TGCGCCAGCAGCTTGGGCAGGACTAGCGGGTACAATGAGCAGTTCTTC
CDR3aa: CASSLGRTSGYNEQFF

v_gene: TRBV29-1
d_gene: NA
j_gene: TRBJ2-3
len: 15
abundance: few
CDR3nt: TGCAGCGTTGAAGGTGTCCGACGCTCGACAGATACGCAGTATTTT
CDR3aa: CSVEGVRRSTDTQYF

v_gene: TRBV6-1
d_gene: NA
j_gene: TRBJ1-1
len: 13
abundance: few
CDR3nt: TGTGCCAGCAGTGAAGGGCAGGGCACTGAAGCTTTCTTT
CDR3aa: CASSEGQGTEAFF

v_gene: TRBV5-1
d_gene: TRBD1
j_gene: TRBJ2-1
len: 15
abundance: many
CDR3nt: TGCGCCAGCAGCTTGTTGGGACAGGGGATCAATGAGCAGTTCTTC
CDR3aa: CASSLLGQGINEQFF

v_gene: TRBV5-4
d_gene: TRBD2
j_gene: TRBJ2-5
len: 15
abundance: NA
CDR3nt: TGTGCCAGCAGCTTGGCGTTCGGGGGGGCAGAGACCCAGTACTTC
CDR3aa: CASSLAFGGAETQYF

v_gene: TRBV5-4
d_gene: TRBD2
j_gene: TRBJ2-2
len: 15
abundance: NA
CDR3nt: TGTGCCAGCAGTCGCCTAGCGGAGAACACCGGGGAGCTGTTTTTT
CDR3aa: CASSRLAENTGELFF

v_gene: TRBV7-9
d_gene: TRBD2
j_gene: TRBJ2-3
len: 15
abundance: few
CDR3nt: TGTGCCAGCAGCTTAGCGGCGGGAGTAACAGATACGCAGTATTTT
CDR3aa: CASSLAAGVTDTQYF

v_gene: TRBV30
d_gene: TRBD1
j_gene: TRBJ2-1
len: 16
abundance: NA
CDR3nt: TGTGCCTGGAGGGTTACGACAGGGGACCGGTACAATGAGCAGTTCTTC
CDR3aa: CAWRVTTGDRYNEQFF

v_gene: TRBV7-2
d_gene: NA
j_gene: TRBJ2-1
len: 15
abundance: NA
CDR3nt: TGTGCCAGCAGCTCTATGGGACCCGCGGGCAATGAGCAGTTCTTC
CDR3aa: CASSSMGPAGNEQFF

v_gene: TRBV19
d_gene: TRBD2
j_gene: TRBJ2-1
len: 16
abundance: few
CDR3nt: TGTGCCAGTAGTATCTTCGGACTAGCGGGGGCGGGCGAGCAGTTCTTC
CDR3aa: CASSIFGLAGAGEQFF

v_gene: TRBV6-4
d_gene: NA
j_gene: TRBJ2-4
len: 16
abundance: NA
CDR3nt: TGTGCCAGCAGTGACTCGGACAGACTAGCCAAAAACATTCAGTACTTC
CDR3aa: CASSDSDRLAKNIQYF

v_gene: TRBV7-6
d_gene: TRBD2
j_gene: TRBJ2-5
len: 16
abundance: NA
CDR3nt: TGTGCCAGCAGCTTACTTAGCGGGGGGGCGCGAGAGACCCAGTACTTC
CDR3aa: CASSLLSGGARETQYF

v_gene: TRBV7-9
d_gene: NA
j_gene: TRBJ2-1
len: 11
abundance: NA
CDR3nt: TGTGCCAGCACCACTTACAATGAGCAGTTCTTC
CDR3aa: CASTTYNEQFF

v_gene: TRBV4-2
d_gene: TRBD2
j_gene: TRBJ2-3
len: 18
abundance: NA
CDR3nt: TGTGCCAGCAGCCAAGAGCCGGGACTAGCGGGGAGCACAGATACGCAGTATTTT
CDR3aa: CASSQEPGLAGSTDTQYF

v_gene: TRBV4-2
d_gene: TRBD1
j_gene: TRBJ2-4
len: 17
abundance: NA
CDR3nt: TGTGCCAGCAGCGAGACAGGGGGCGGATTAAACAAAAACATTCAGTACTTC
CDR3aa: CASSETGGGLNKNIQYF

v_gene: TRBV7-2
d_gene: NA
j_gene: TRBJ2-5
len: 11
abundance: few
CDR3nt: TGTGCCAGCAGCCCTTTGGAGACCCAGTACTTC
CDR3aa: CASSPLETQYF

v_gene: TRBV4-2
d_gene: NA
j_gene: TRBJ1-1
len: 16
abundance: few
CDR3nt: TGTGCCAGCAGCCGCGTATCTGACAGCCTGAACACTGAAGCTTTCTTT
CDR3aa: CASSRVSDSLNTEAFF

v_gene: TRBV18
d_gene: NA
j_gene: TRBJ2-5
len: 14
abundance: few
CDR3nt: TGTGCCAGCTCACCACCGTTCAGGGCGGAGACCCAGTACTTC
CDR3aa: CASSPPFRAETQYF

v_gene: TRBV27
d_gene: TRBD1
j_gene: TRBJ2-7
len: 15
abundance: few
CDR3nt: TGTGCCAGCGCCCGTACCGGACAGGTCTCCTACGAGCAGTACTTC
CDR3aa: CASARTGQVSYEQYF

v_gene: TRBV15
d_gene: NA
j_gene: TRBJ2-7
len: 14
abundance: NA
CDR3nt: TGTGCCACCAGCAGAGATGTGAGCCCGGGGGAGCAGTACTTC
CDR3aa: CATSRDVSPGEQYF

v_gene: TRBV4-3
d_gene: TRBD2
j_gene: TRBJ2-1
len: 17
abundance: NA
CDR3nt: TGCGCCAGCAGCCAGGGGACTAGCGGGAGGGCCGGTGATGAGCAGTTCTTC
CDR3aa: CASSQGTSGRAGDEQFF

v_gene: TRBV23-1
d_gene: NA
j_gene: TRBJ1-1
len: 14
abundance: few
CDR3nt: TGCGCCAGCAGTCAGTCTCCCGTGAACACTGAAGCTTTCTTT
CDR3aa: CASSQSPVNTEAFF

v_gene: TRBV29-1
d_gene: NA
j_gene: TRBJ2-4
len: 13
abundance: many
CDR3nt: TGCAGCGTTTTGGGGGGAGCCAAAAACATTCAGTACTTC
CDR3aa: CSVLGGAKNIQYF

v_gene: TRBV7-2
d_gene: TRBD1
j_gene: TRBJ1-5
len: 15
abundance: NA
CDR3nt: TGTGCCAGCAGCTTAGATGGGACAGAGGCTCAGCCCCAGCATTTT
CDR3aa: CASSLDGTEAQPQHF

v_gene: TRBV7-8
d_gene: TRBD1
j_gene: TRBJ1-6
len: 14
abundance: NA
CDR3nt: TGTGCCAGCAGCTTAGACAGGGGAAATTCACCCCTCCACTTT
CDR3aa: CASSLDRGNSPLHF

v_gene: TRBV7-9
d_gene: NA
j_gene: TRBJ2-5
len: 14
abundance: NA
CDR3nt: TGTGCCAGCAGCTTAAGGGATGAAAAAGAGACCCAGTACTTC
CDR3aa: CASSLRDEKETQYF

v_gene: TRBV28
d_gene: NA
j_gene: TRBJ1-2
len: 13
abundance: few
CDR3nt: TGTGCCAGCAGCACCGGGACGGACTATGGCTACACCTTC
CDR3aa: CASSTGTDYGYTF

v_gene: TRBV20-1
d_gene: NA
j_gene: TRBJ1-4
len: 11
abundance: few
CDR3nt: TGCAGTGCTAGGCCATATGAAAAACTGTTTTTT
CDR3aa: CSARPYEKLFF

v_gene: TRBV7-2
d_gene: NA
j_gene: TRBJ2-3
len: 17
abundance: NA
CDR3nt: TGTGCCAGCAGCTTAGCGAGGACACCTGGAGGGATGGATACGCAGTATTTT
CDR3aa: CASSLARTPGGMDTQYF

v_gene: TRBV11-2
d_gene: TRBD2
j_gene: TRBJ2-3
len: 15
abundance: few
CDR3nt: TGTGCCAGCAGCTACAGCGGGGACTCCACAGATACGCAGTATTTT
CDR3aa: CASSYSGDSTDTQYF

v_gene: TRBV9
d_gene: NA
j_gene: TRBJ2-2
len: 15
abundance: few
CDR3nt: TGTGCCAGCAGCGCCCATATCCGGGCTGCCGGGGAGCTGTTTTTT
CDR3aa: CASSAHIRAAGELFF

v_gene: TRBV4-2
d_gene: TRBD2
j_gene: TRBJ2-2
len: 14
abundance: few
CDR3nt: TGTGCCAGCAGCCCGGGACTAGGGATCGGGGAGCTGTTTTTT
CDR3aa: CASSPGLGIGELFF

v_gene: TRBV7-9
d_gene: NA
j_gene: TRBJ2-2
len: 17
abundance: few
CDR3nt: TGTGCCAGCAGCTTTCGCAGCGGCCCAACCCGTTGGGGGGAGCTGTTTTTT
CDR3aa: CASSFRSGPTRWGELFF

v_gene: TRBV27
d_gene: TRBD2
j_gene: TRBJ2-7
len: 16
abundance: NA
CDR3nt: TGTGCCAGCAGCTCCCCCTTAAAGCGGGAGCGGGGCGAGCAGTACTTC
CDR3aa: CASSSPLKRERGEQYF

v_gene: TRBV29-1
d_gene: TRBD1
j_gene: TRBJ2-7
len: 13
abundance: few
CDR3nt: TGCAGCGTTGTTCTGACAGGGGGTTACGAGCAGTACTTC
CDR3aa: CSVVLTGGYEQYF